These 2 T cell receptor beta chains were sequenced from one sample in a study of T cell changes during pregnancy in multiple sclerosis. The method was immunoSEQ multiplex PCR; TCRdb's version includes in-frame clones alone and lacks a portion of them. Of 40,000 or so clones in the sample, around nine tenths were seen once. The sample in question was peripheral blood, obtained before pregnancy. These receptors were taken from a female donor with multiple sclerosis, enrolled in a pregnancy study.

J is TRBJ2-5 and V is TRBV11-3; possibly TRBD1 for D (5 bases). CDR1 is SGHNT and CDR2 is YENEEA in the germline V gene. V lost 6 bases and J lost 1, with 15 bases in between. The CDR3 loop spans 15 amino acids. CDR3 in DNA: TGTGCCAGCAGTCGCCGGGCAGGGCGCCAAGAGACCCAGTACTTC. It yields the protein CASSRRAGRQETQYF.

The V gene is TRBV6-5, the J gene TRBJ2-2; 7 nucleotides match TRBD1. V shed 0 bases, J shed 7 bases, and the junction held 5 bases outside the gene matches. The CDR3 contains 15 residues. The germline V gene encodes CDR1 MNHEY and CDR2 SVGAGI. This CDR3 reads CASSYSAGGGGELFF. In DNA form, the CDR3 reads TGTGCCAGCAGTTACTCGGCAGGGGGTGGCGGGGAGCTGTTTTTT.